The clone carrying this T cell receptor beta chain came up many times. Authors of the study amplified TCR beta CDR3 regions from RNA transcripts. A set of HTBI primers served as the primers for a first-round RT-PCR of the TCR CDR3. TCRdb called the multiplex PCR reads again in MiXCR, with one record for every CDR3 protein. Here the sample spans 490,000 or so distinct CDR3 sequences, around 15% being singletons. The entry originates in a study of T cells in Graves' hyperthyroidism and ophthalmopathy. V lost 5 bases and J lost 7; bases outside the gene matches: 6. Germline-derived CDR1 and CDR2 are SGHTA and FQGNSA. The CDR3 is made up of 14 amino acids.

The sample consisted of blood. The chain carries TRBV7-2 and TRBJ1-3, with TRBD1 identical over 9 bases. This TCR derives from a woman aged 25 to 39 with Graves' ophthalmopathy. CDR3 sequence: CASSPGQGWNTIYF. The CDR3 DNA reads TGTGCCAGCAGCCCAGGACAGGGGTGGAACACCATATATTTT. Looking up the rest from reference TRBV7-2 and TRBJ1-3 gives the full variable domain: GAGVSQSPSNKVTEKGKDVELRCDPISGHTALYWYRQSLGQGLEFLIYFQGNSAPDKSGLPSDRFSAERTGGSVSTLTIQRTQQEDSAVYLCASSPGQGWNTIYFGEGSWLTVV.